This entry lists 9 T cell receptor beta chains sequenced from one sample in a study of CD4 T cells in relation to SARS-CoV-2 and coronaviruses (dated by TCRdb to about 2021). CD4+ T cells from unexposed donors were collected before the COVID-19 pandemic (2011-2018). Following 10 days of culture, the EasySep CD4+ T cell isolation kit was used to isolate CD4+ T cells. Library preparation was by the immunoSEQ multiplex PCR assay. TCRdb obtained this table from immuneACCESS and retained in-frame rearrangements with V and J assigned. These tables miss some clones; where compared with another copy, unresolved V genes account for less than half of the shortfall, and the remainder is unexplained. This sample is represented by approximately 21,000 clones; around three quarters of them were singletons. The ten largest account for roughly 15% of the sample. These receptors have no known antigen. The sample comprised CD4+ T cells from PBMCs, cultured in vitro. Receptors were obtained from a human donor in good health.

CDR3 protein: CASSLARDGYTF. The CDR3 region has the DNA TGTGCCAGCAGCTTGGCCAGGGATGGCTACACCTTC. This sequence joins TRBV5-4 and TRBJ1-2; tentative D call: TRBD1 (5 bases). Trimming shortened V by 0 bases and J by 6 bases, and 6 bases separated the two germline ends. CDR3 size: 12 residues. From germline, CDR1 is SGHNT and CDR2 YYREEE (reference sequence).

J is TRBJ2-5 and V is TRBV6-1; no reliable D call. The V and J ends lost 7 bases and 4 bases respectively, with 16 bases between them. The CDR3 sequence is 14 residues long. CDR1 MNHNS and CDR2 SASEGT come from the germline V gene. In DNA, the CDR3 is TGTGCCAGCACTGACCCGCCGGCGCGAGAGACCCAGTACTTC. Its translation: CASTDPPARETQYF.

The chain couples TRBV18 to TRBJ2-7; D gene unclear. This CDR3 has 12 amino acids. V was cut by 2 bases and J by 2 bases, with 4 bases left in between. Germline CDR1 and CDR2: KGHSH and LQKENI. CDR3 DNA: TGTGCCAGCTCACCAGGGGCCTACGAGCAGTACTTC. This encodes CASSPGAYEQYF. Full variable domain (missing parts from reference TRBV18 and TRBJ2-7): NAGVMQNPRHLVRRRGQEARLRCSPMKGHSHVYWYRQLPEEGLKFMVYLQKENIIDESGMPKERFSAEFPKEGPSILRIQQVVRGDSAAYFCASSPGAYEQYFGPGTRLTVT.

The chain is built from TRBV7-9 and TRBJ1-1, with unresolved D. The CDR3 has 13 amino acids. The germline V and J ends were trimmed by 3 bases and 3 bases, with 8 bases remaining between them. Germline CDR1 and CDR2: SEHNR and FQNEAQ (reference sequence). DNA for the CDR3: TGTGCCAGCAGCTTCCACCCCGACACTGAAGCTTTCTTT. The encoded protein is CASSFHPDTEAFF.

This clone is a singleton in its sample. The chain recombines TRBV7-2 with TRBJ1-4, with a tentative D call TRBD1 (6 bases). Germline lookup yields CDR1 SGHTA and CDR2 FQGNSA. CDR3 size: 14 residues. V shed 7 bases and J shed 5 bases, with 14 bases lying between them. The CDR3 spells CASTLRRGNEKLFF. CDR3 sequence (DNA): TGTGCCAGCACCCTGAGAAGGGGGAATGAAAAACTGTTTTTT. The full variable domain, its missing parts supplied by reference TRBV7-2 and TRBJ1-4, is GAGVSQSPSNKVTEKGKDVELRCDPISGHTALYWYRQSLGQGLEFLIYFQGNSAPDKSGLPSDRFSAERTGGSVSTLTIQRTQQEDSAVYLCASTLRRGNEKLFFGSGTQLSVL.

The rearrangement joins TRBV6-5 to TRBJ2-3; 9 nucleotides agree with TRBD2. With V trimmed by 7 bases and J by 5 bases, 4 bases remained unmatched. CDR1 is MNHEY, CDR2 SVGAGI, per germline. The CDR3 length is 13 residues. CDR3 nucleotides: TGTGCCAGCATGAGGCGGGAGGGAGATACGCAGTATTTT. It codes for CASMRREGDTQYF.

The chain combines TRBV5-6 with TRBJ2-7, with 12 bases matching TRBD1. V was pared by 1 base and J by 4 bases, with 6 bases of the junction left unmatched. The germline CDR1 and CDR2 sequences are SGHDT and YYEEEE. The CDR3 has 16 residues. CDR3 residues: CASSLRRDRGRYEQYF. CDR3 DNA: TGTGCCAGCAGCTTGCGGAGGGACAGGGGGCGGTACGAGCAGTACTTC.

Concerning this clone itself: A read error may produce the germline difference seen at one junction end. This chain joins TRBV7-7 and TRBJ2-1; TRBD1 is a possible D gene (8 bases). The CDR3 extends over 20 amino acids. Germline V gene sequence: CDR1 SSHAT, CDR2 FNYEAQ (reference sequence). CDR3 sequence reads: CASSLVSGGACGSPYNEQFF. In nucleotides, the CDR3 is TGTGCTAGCAGCTTAGTATCAGGGGGCGCGTGCGGGAGCCCTTACAATGAGCAGTTCTTC.

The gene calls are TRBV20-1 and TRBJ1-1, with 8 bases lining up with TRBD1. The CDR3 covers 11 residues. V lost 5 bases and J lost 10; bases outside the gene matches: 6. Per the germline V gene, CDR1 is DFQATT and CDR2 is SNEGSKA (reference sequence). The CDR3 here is CSAPGQGRAFF. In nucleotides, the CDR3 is TGCAGTGCTCCTGGACAGGGCAGAGCTTTCTTT.